The table lists the clone carrying this T cell receptor beta chain with many counts. What it recognizes is unknown. Patients were all untreated before their thyroid surgery. Trimming took off 3 bases at V and 5 bases at J, with 12 bases between the two ends. The CDR3 is made up of 13 amino acids. Germline-derived CDR1 and CDR2 are SGHRS and YFSETQ. This sample was taken from a study of metastatic and nonmetastatic thyroid tumors. Study-level background: For malignant and benign thyroid patients, tumor or nodule tissue and blood were the sources whose repertoires were compared. General study results and limits: In blood and tumor, TCR beta diversity was reportedly significantly higher in malignant thyroid tumors than in benign nodules.

Using MiXCR, TCRdb re-called clones from the PCR reads. Among tens of thousands of clones, around 20% were seen once, and the ten largest hold under 25%. The V call is TRBV5-1, the J call TRBJ2-7, with D possibly matching TRBD2 (6 bases). The sequence was obtained from a female donor with papillary thyroid cancer or a benign thyroid nodule (not recorded which). Some clones in this sample may be carry-over from other donors' samples. The sequencing sample was made of blood. The CDR3 region is CASSSRSGHEQYF. DNA for the CDR3: TGCGCCAGCAGCTCCCGTAGCGGCCACGAGCAGTACTTC.